This passage covers 5 T cell receptor beta chains from one sample sequenced in a study of blood T cell repertoires in COVID-19. Using immunoSEQ multiplex PCR, the repertoire was profiled, and TCRdb retains in-frame clones only, with some absent. The sample shows 95,000 to 150,000 clones, about nine tenths of them seen only once. The sample consisted of peripheral blood. The receptors here all came from a man between 40 and 49 years old with acute or convalescent COVID-19.

V is TRBV7-9 and J is TRBJ2-1; TRBD1 matches at 7 bases. Germline assignment: CDR1 SEHNR and CDR2 FQNEAQ (reference sequence). This CDR3 comprises 15 residues. Losses at the gene ends were 5 bases for V and 2 bases for J; bases not matched to a gene: 6. In nucleotides, the CDR3 is TGTGCCAGCAGCCCCGGACAGGCCCCCTACAATGAGCAGTTCTTC. Its protein is CASSPGQAPYNEQFF. Full variable domain (rest looked up from reference TRBV7-9 and TRBJ2-1): DTGVSQNPRHKITKRGQNVTFRCDPISEHNRLYWYRQTLGQGPEFLTYFQNEAQLEKSRLLSDRFSAERPKGSFSTLEIQRTEQGDSAMYLCASSPGQAPYNEQFFGPGTRLTVL.

V and J are TRBV4-3 and TRBJ1-2; TRBD1 matches at 10 bases. Germline CDR1 is LGHNA and CDR2 is YSLEER. Trimming took 1 base from V and 7 from J; bases not matched to a gene: 6. CDR3 length: 15 amino acids. For the CDR3, the DNA is TGCGCCAGCAGCCAAGCCCGGGACAGGGGAGGTGGCTACACCTTC. It encodes CASSQARDRGGGYTF.

The chain is built from TRBV9 and TRBJ1-3, with a tentative D call TRBD1 (5 bases). The germline V gene has CDR1 SGDLS and CDR2 YYNGEE. V lost 0 bases and J lost 4, with 11 bases in between. CDR3 size: 15 residues. As DNA, the CDR3 is TGTGCCAGCAGCGTAGCGCCAGGGCCCGGAAACACCATATATTTT. It specifies CASSVAPGPGNTIYF. The full variable domain, rest sourced from reference TRBV9 and TRBJ1-3, is DSGVTQTPKHLITATGQRVTLRCSPRSGDLSVYWYQQSLDQGLQFLIQYYNGEERAKGNILERFSAQQFPDLHSELNLSSLELGDSALYFCASSVAPGPGNTIYFGEGSWLTVV.

The gene calls are TRBV4-1 and TRBJ2-2, with TRBD1 identical over 10 bases. Trimming at V came to 1 base and at J to 3 bases, leaving 2 bases not matched to a gene. CDR1 and CDR2 (germline): MGHRA, YSYEKL. There are 16 residues in the CDR3. CDR3 in amino acids: CASSQGQGAHTGELFF. Here the CDR3 DNA reads TGCGCCAGCAGCCAAGGACAGGGGGCTCACACCGGGGAGCTGTTTTTT.

The chain uses TRBV5-1 and TRBJ2-7; TRBD1 matches 7 bases. Trimming at V came to 4 bases and at J to 0 bases, leaving 4 bases not matched to a gene. The CDR3 spans 14 residues. Germline CDR1 is SGHRS and CDR2 is YFSETQ. Written as DNA, the CDR3 is TGCGCCAGCAGCCCGACAGGGCTCTCCTACGAGCAGTACTTC. This gives the protein CASSPTGLSYEQYF.